This T cell receptor (beta chain) was retrieved from a study of control samples from healthy donors and cancer patients. Germline V gene lookup returns CDR1 SGHVS and CDR2 FQNEAQ. The CDR3 has 14 amino acids. With V trimmed by 5 bases and J by 4 bases, 5 bases remained unmatched. The protocol was immunoSEQ multiplex PCR, while the TCRdb copy is restricted to in-frame clones and leaves out a portion. Among 120,000 or so clones listed, around 92% were seen once. The chain links TRBV7-8 to TRBJ1-5; 7 nucleotides align to TRBD1. The TCR originated in a man aged 80 or over with head and neck cancer. Material for sequencing was PBMCs. CDR3 region: CASSPGTVNQPQHF. CDR3 nucleotide sequence: TGTGCCAGCAGCCCAGGGACAGTAAATCAGCCCCAGCATTTT.